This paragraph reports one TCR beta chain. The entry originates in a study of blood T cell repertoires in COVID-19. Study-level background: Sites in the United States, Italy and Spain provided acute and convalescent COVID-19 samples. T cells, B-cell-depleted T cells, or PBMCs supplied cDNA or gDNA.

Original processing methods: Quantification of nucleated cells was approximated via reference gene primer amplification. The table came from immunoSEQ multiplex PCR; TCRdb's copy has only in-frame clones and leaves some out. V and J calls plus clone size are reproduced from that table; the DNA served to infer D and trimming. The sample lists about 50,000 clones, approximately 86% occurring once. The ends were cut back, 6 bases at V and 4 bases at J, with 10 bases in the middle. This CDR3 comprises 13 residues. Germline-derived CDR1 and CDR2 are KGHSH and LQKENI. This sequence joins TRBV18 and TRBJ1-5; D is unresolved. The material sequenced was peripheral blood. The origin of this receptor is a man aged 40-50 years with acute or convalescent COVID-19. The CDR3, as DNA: TGTGCCAGCTCCCCCGGCGGGAATCAGCCCCAGCATTTT. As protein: CASSPGGNQPQHF.